These T cell receptor beta chains were read from a single sample in a study of blood T cell repertoires in COVID-19. Clones were sequenced by immunoSEQ multiplex PCR, and TCRdb holds only the in-frame ones, with some missing. The table lists 150,000 or so clones, 80% to 90% of them singletons. Sequenced input: peripheral blood. The receptors stem from a man of 80 years or more with acute or convalescent COVID-19. Each CDR3 is given with its conserved first and last residue. Fields, in order: V gene, clone size, J gene, D gene, CDR3 DNA, CDR3 protein. A D gene is named only where the DNA matches it firmly. Size tells how often a clone was seen (once, few, many) or the class of an expanded clone, and some rows leave it out.

v_gene: TRBV15; abundance: .; j_gene: TRBJ2-5; d_gene: .; CDR3nt: TGTGCCACCAGCAGAGCGCCGAGAGAGACCCAGTACTTC; CDR3aa: CATSRAPRETQYF
v_gene: TRBV30; abundance: .; j_gene: TRBJ2-7; d_gene: .; CDR3nt: TGTGCCTGGAGTCGACAGGAAACCTACGAGCAGTACTTC; CDR3aa: CAWSRQETYEQYF
v_gene: TRBV27; abundance: .; j_gene: TRBJ1-2; d_gene: .; CDR3nt: TGTGCCAGCCGGGGGGTGCTAGGCGGCTACACCTTC; CDR3aa: CASRGVLGGYTF
v_gene: TRBV5-4; abundance: .; j_gene: TRBJ2-2; d_gene: TRBD1; CDR3nt: TGTGCCAGCAGGACAGGGGTTGGCGGGGAGCTGTTTTTT; CDR3aa: CASRTGVGGELFF
v_gene: TRBV24-1; abundance: .; j_gene: TRBJ2-2; d_gene: TRBD1; CDR3nt: TGTGCCACCAACTCCGGGACAGGGGTTTCCGGGGAGCTGTTTTTT; CDR3aa: CATNSGTGVSGELFF
v_gene: TRBV2; abundance: .; j_gene: TRBJ1-2; d_gene: TRBD1; CDR3nt: TGTGCCAGCAGTGCGGGACAGGGTACGGGCTACACCTTC; CDR3aa: CASSAGQGTGYTF
v_gene: TRBV28; abundance: .; j_gene: TRBJ1-5; d_gene: TRBD1; CDR3nt: TGTGCCAGCAGTTCGACCGGGACAGGGTTTAATCAGCCCCAGCATTTT; CDR3aa: CASSSTGTGFNQPQHF
v_gene: TRBV12-3/TRBV12-4; abundance: .; j_gene: TRBJ2-5; d_gene: .; CDR3nt: TGTGCCAGCAGTTCCTCGGAGGTGGAGACCCAGTACTTC; CDR3aa: CASSSSEVETQYF
v_gene: TRBV7-2; abundance: .; j_gene: TRBJ2-2; d_gene: .; CDR3nt: TGTGCCAGCAGCCCCCGGGTGGGAGGTAGGACCGGGGAGCTGTTTTTT; CDR3aa: CASSPRVGGRTGELFF
v_gene: TRBV3-1/TRBV3-2; abundance: .; j_gene: TRBJ1-4; d_gene: .; CDR3nt: TGTGCCAGCAGCCAAGTTTCAGGGGCGGGTGATGAAAAACTGTTTTTT; CDR3aa: CASSQVSGAGDEKLFF
v_gene: TRBV5-6; abundance: few; j_gene: TRBJ1-2; d_gene: .; CDR3nt: TGTGCCAGCAGCTTATCCTCCAGGACAACTAACTATGGCTACACCTTC; CDR3aa: CASSLSSRTTNYGYTF
v_gene: TRBV28; abundance: .; j_gene: TRBJ2-7; d_gene: .; CDR3nt: TGTGCCAGCAGTTTAACAGTCCCCTACGAGCAGTACTTC; CDR3aa: CASSLTVPYEQYF
v_gene: TRBV3-1/TRBV3-2; abundance: .; j_gene: TRBJ2-1; d_gene: .; CDR3nt: TGTGCCAGCAGCCTCGCGCCATCCCCCAATGAGCAGTTCTTC; CDR3aa: CASSLAPSPNEQFF
v_gene: TRBV29-1; abundance: .; j_gene: TRBJ2-3; d_gene: TRBD2; CDR3nt: TGCAGCGTTGAAAGGGGACTAAGCACAGATACGCAGTATTTT; CDR3aa: CSVERGLSTDTQYF
v_gene: TRBV5-5; abundance: once; j_gene: TRBJ1-1; d_gene: .; CDR3nt: TGTGCCAGCAGCTTGGGACTGATGAACACTGAAGCTTTCTTT; CDR3aa: CASSLGLMNTEAFF
v_gene: TRBV5-1; abundance: .; j_gene: TRBJ1-4; d_gene: .; CDR3nt: TGCGCCAGCAGCTTGGGATCAGGGGTTGAAAAACTGTTTTTT; CDR3aa: CASSLGSGVEKLFF
v_gene: TRBV13; abundance: few; j_gene: TRBJ1-6; d_gene: TRBD1; CDR3nt: TGTGCCAGCAGCTTAGGGACAGGGCAGACCACCCTCCACTTT; CDR3aa: CASSLGTGQTTLHF
v_gene: TRBV11-3; abundance: few; j_gene: TRBJ2-7; d_gene: .; CDR3nt: TGTGCCAGCAGCTTATCGGCGGGGAGTGGCTACGAGCAGTACTTC; CDR3aa: CASSLSAGSGYEQYF
v_gene: TRBV6-6; abundance: .; j_gene: TRBJ2-3; d_gene: .; CDR3nt: TGTGCCAGTCACCTAGGTCCCATTGTCACAGATACGCAGTATTTT; CDR3aa: CASHLGPIVTDTQYF
v_gene: TRBV9; abundance: .; j_gene: TRBJ1-2; d_gene: TRBD1; CDR3nt: TGTGCCAGCAGCGTCAGACAGGGGGATGGCTACACCTTC; CDR3aa: CASSVRQGDGYTF
v_gene: TRBV4-2; abundance: .; j_gene: TRBJ2-1; d_gene: .; CDR3nt: TGTGCCAGCAGCCACCATTTTTCCCCGGAGGGCAATGAGCAGTTCTTC; CDR3aa: CASSHHFSPEGNEQFF
v_gene: TRBV6-5; abundance: .; j_gene: TRBJ1-6; d_gene: .; CDR3nt: TGTGCCAGCAGGGGGGGGCAGGGTAGGAGTTCACCCCTCCACTTT; CDR3aa: CASRGGQGRSSPLHF
v_gene: TRBV18; abundance: .; j_gene: TRBJ1-2; d_gene: .; CDR3nt: TGTGCCAGCTCACCACCGGGCAGCCCTAACTATGGCTACACCTTC; CDR3aa: CASSPPGSPNYGYTF
v_gene: TRBV28; abundance: .; j_gene: TRBJ2-1; d_gene: TRBD2; CDR3nt: TGTGCCAGCAGTTTCGGGACTAGCGGGGTCAGCTCCTACAATGAGCAGTTCTTC; CDR3aa: CASSFGTSGVSSYNEQFF
v_gene: TRBV27; abundance: .; j_gene: TRBJ1-4; d_gene: .; CDR3nt: TGTGCCAGCAGTTTGAGGCGGGGAGGTGAAAAACTGTTTTTT; CDR3aa: CASSLRRGGEKLFF
v_gene: TRBV6-6; abundance: .; j_gene: TRBJ2-7; d_gene: .; CDR3nt: TGTGCCAGCAGTTCGCCTTTAGCGGCCCCCTACGAGCAGTACTTC; CDR3aa: CASSSPLAAPYEQYF
v_gene: TRBV5-4; abundance: .; j_gene: TRBJ1-2; d_gene: .; CDR3nt: TGTGCCAGCAGGGACGCAGGGGTAAGCTACGGCTACACCTTC; CDR3aa: CASRDAGVSYGYTF
v_gene: TRBV7-2; abundance: .; j_gene: TRBJ2-1; d_gene: TRBD1; CDR3nt: TGTGCCAGCAGCTTAGTCGGGACAGGGGTCAGCAATGAGCAGTTCTTC; CDR3aa: CASSLVGTGVSNEQFF
v_gene: TRBV5-1; abundance: .; j_gene: TRBJ2-3; d_gene: TRBD2; CDR3nt: TGCGCCAGCAGCTCCACTTACGGGACTAGCGGGAGAGATACGCAGTATTTT; CDR3aa: CASSSTYGTSGRDTQYF
v_gene: TRBV30; abundance: .; j_gene: TRBJ1-1; d_gene: .; CDR3nt: TGTGCCTGGAGGAGAGGAAACACTGAAGCTTTCTTT; CDR3aa: CAWRRGNTEAFF
v_gene: TRBV19; abundance: .; j_gene: TRBJ1-2; d_gene: .; CDR3nt: TGTGCCAGTAGTCGGGGGGGAGGCAACTATGGCTACACCTTC; CDR3aa: CASSRGGGNYGYTF
v_gene: TRBV6-5; abundance: .; j_gene: TRBJ2-1; d_gene: .; CDR3nt: TGTGCCAGCAGTCCAGGACACAACCAAAACAATGAGCAGTTCTTC; CDR3aa: CASSPGHNQNNEQFF
v_gene: TRBV9; abundance: .; j_gene: TRBJ2-1; d_gene: .; CDR3nt: TGTGCCAGCAGCCTGGGGCACGGGGGGCCGAACAATGAGCAGTTCTTC; CDR3aa: CASSLGHGGPNNEQFF
v_gene: TRBV20-1; abundance: .; j_gene: TRBJ1-1; d_gene: .; CDR3nt: TGCAGTGCTAGATGGGGCGGGGTGGCTTTCTTT; CDR3aa: CSARWGGVAFF
v_gene: TRBV3-1/TRBV3-2; abundance: .; j_gene: TRBJ2-7; d_gene: TRBD1; CDR3nt: TGTGCCAGCAGCCAAGACCCGTTAGGGGGCCCACCAAGCTCCTACGAGCAGTACTTC; CDR3aa: CASSQDPLGGPPSSYEQYF
v_gene: TRBV5-1; abundance: .; j_gene: TRBJ2-4; d_gene: TRBD1; CDR3nt: TGCGCCAGCAGAGAAACAGGGGGCCGGGGTGACATTCAGTACTTC; CDR3aa: CASRETGGRGDIQYF
v_gene: TRBV6-5; abundance: .; j_gene: TRBJ1-5; d_gene: .; CDR3nt: TGTGCCAGCAGTCCATCCGGGAACAGCCCCCAGCATTTT; CDR3aa: CASSPSGNSPQHF
v_gene: TRBV5-1; abundance: .; j_gene: TRBJ2-5; d_gene: TRBD1; CDR3nt: TGCGCCAGCAGCCATGGACAGGGCCAAGAGACCCAGTACTTC; CDR3aa: CASSHGQGQETQYF
v_gene: TRBV6-5; abundance: few; j_gene: TRBJ1-5; d_gene: .; CDR3nt: TGTGCCAGCAGCTCAACAGGGCCGGGGCAGCCCCAGCATTTT; CDR3aa: CASSSTGPGQPQHF
v_gene: TRBV24-1; abundance: once; j_gene: TRBJ2-3; d_gene: .; CDR3nt: TGTGCCACCAGTGATTTGAGCGGAGACACAGATACGCAGTATTTT; CDR3aa: CATSDLSGDTDTQYF
v_gene: TRBV18; abundance: .; j_gene: TRBJ2-2; d_gene: TRBD1; CDR3nt: TGTGCCAGCTCACCAACCGGACAGGGATCGGGCACCGGGGAGCTGTTTTTT; CDR3aa: CASSPTGQGSGTGELFF
v_gene: TRBV5-5; abundance: .; j_gene: TRBJ1-4; d_gene: TRBD1; CDR3nt: TGTGCCAGCAGCTCCCAGGGGGGATTAAATGAAAAACTGTTTTTT; CDR3aa: CASSSQGGLNEKLFF
v_gene: TRBV6-5; abundance: .; j_gene: TRBJ2-1; d_gene: .; CDR3nt: TGTGCCACGGGTGACCCCATTGGTGGTGAGCAGTTCTTC; CDR3aa: CATGDPIGGEQFF
v_gene: TRBV10-3; abundance: few; j_gene: TRBJ1-2; d_gene: TRBD1; CDR3nt: TGTGCCATCAGCCAGGACAGGGATGTAGGAGGCTACACCTTC; CDR3aa: CAISQDRDVGGYTF